The text below deals with one T cell receptor (beta chain). The data were obtained in a study of blood T cell repertoires in COVID-19. Across the whole study: Spain, Italy and the United States supplied samples that represented acute and convalescent COVID-19. Sources were T cells, B-cell-depleted T cells, or PBMCs; the material itself was cDNA or gDNA.

Original methodology: Nucleated cell counts were estimated from reference gene primer amplification. The method was immunoSEQ multiplex PCR; TCRdb's version includes in-frame clones alone and lacks a portion of them. D and trimming were read from the DNA, whereas the V and J calls and clone size are those reported in that table. The sample includes 100,000 or so clones, about 75% of them seen just once. Germline CDR1 reads SGHTA; CDR2 reads FQGNSA. The CDR3 extends over 14 amino acids. V lost 5 bases, J lost 5 bases, and 6 bases stayed unmatched. Sequencing used peripheral blood. This clonotype was obtained from an older man with acute or convalescent COVID-19. The genes are TRBV7-2 and TRBJ2-3; 8 nucleotides match TRBD2. The CDR3 region is CASSTGLAGDTQYF. The CDR3, as DNA: TGTGCCAGCAGCACCGGACTAGCAGGAGATACGCAGTATTTT.